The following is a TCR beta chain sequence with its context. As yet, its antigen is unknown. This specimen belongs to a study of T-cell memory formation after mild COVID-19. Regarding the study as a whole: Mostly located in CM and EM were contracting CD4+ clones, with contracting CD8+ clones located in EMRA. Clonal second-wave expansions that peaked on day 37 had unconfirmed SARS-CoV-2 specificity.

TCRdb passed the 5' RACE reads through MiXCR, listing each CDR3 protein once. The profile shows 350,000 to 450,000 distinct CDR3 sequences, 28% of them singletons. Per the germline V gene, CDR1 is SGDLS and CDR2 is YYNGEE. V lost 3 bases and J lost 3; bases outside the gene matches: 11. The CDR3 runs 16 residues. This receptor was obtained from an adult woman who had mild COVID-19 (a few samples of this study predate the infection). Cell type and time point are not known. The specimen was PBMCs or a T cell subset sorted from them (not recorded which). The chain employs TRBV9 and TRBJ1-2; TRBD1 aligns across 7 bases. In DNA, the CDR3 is TGTGCCAGCAGCGCCAAAACGACAGGGTCAGACTATGGCTACACCTTC. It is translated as CASSAKTTGSDYGYTF.